This T cell receptor (beta chain) was sequenced in a study of blood T cell repertoires in COVID-19. CDR1 and CDR2 (germline): LNHDA, SQIVND (reference sequence). Trimming pared 7 bases from V and 7 bases from J, leaving 11 bases between. The CDR3 totals 13 residues. In the original analysis: Using reference gene primer amplification, nucleated cell counts were estimated. Only in-frame clones appear in the TCRdb table, and some are missing; sequencing was by immunoSEQ multiplex PCR. V and J calls and clone size follow that table, whereas D and trimming were derived from the DNA. The table shows about 98,000 clones, with around 82% occurring only once.

Sequencing was done on a sample of peripheral blood. This sequence was found in a man aged 70-80 years with active or convalescent COVID-19. The chain uses TRBV19 and TRBJ1-6; D possibly corresponds to TRBD1 (5 bases). This CDR3 is CASTDSANSPLHF. As DNA, the CDR3 is TGTGCCAGTACCGACAGTGCCAATTCACCCCTCCACTTT.